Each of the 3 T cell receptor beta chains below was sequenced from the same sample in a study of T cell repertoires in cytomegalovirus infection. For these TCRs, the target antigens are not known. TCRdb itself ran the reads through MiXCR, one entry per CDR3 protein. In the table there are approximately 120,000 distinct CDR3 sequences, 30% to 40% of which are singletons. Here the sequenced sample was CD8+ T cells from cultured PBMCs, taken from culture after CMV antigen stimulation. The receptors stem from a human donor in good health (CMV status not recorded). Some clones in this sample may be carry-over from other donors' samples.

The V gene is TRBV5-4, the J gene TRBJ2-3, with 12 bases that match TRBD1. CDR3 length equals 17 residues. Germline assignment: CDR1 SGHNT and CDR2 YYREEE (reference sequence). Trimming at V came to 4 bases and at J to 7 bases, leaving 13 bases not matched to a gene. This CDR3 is CASSPSTWGQGAYTQYF. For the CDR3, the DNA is TGTGCCAGCAGCCCCAGCACATGGGGACAGGGGGCTTATACGCAGTATTTT.

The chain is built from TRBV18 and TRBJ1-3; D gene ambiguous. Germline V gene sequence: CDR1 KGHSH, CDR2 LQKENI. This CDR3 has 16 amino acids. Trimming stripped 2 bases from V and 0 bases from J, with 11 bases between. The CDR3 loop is CASSPRQQSSGNTIYF. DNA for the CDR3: TGTGCCAGCTCACCAAGGCAGCAGAGCTCTGGAAACACCATATATTTT.

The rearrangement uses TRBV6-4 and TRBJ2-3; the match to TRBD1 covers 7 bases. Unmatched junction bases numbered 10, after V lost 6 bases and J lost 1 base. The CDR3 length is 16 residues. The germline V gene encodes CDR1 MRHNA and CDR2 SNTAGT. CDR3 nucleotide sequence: TGTGCCAGCAGCATCTCGACAGGGACCGGCACAGATACGCAGTATTTT. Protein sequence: CASSISTGTGTDTQYF.